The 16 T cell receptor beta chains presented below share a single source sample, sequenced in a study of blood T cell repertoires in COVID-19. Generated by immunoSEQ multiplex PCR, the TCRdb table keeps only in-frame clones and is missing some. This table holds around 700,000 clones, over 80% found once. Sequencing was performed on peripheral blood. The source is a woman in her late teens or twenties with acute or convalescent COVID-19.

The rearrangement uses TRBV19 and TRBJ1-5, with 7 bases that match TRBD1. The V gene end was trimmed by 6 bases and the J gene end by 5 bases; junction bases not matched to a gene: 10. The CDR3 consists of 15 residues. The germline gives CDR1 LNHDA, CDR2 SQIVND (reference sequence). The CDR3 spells CASRKTGLVDQPQHF. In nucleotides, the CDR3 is TGTGCCAGTAGAAAGACAGGGCTCGTTGATCAGCCCCAGCATTTT. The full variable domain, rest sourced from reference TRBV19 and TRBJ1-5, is DGGITQSPKYLFRKEGQNVTLSCEQNLNHDAMYWYRQDPGQGLRLIYYSQIVNDFQKGDIAEGYSVSREKKESFPLTVTSAQKNPTAFYLCASRKTGLVDQPQHFGDGTRLSIL.

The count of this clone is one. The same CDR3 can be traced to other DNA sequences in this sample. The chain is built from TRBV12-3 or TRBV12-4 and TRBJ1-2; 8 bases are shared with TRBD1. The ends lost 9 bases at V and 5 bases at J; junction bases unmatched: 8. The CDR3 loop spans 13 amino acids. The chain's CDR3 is CASTTGTGYGYTF. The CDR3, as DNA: TGTGCCAGTACCACTGGGACAGGATATGGCTACACCTTC.

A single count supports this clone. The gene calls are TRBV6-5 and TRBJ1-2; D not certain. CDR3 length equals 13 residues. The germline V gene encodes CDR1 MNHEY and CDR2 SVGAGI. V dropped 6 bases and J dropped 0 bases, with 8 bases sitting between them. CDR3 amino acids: CASSAKSNYGYTF. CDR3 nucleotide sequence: TGTGCCAGCAGCGCTAAATCTAACTATGGCTACACCTTC.

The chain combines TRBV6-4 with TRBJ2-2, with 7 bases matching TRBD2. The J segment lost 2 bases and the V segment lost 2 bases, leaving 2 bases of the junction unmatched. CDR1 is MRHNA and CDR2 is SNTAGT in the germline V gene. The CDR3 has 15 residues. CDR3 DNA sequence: TGTGCCAGCAGTGACACGGGGGGAAACACCGGGGAGCTGTTTTTT. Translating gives CASSDTGGNTGELFF.

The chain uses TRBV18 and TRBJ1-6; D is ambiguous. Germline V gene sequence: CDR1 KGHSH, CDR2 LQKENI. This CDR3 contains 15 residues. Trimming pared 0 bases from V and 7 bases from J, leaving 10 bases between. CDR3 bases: TGTGCCAGCTCACCACCGGAGGGTGGAAATTCACCCCTCCACTTT. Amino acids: CASSPPEGGNSPLHF.

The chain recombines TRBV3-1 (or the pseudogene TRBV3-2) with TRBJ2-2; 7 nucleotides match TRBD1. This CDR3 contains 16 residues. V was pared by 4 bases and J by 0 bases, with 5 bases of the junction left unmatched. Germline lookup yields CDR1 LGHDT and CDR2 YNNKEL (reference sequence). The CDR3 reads CASSRRQGPNTGELFF. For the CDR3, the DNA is TGTGCCAGCAGCCGAAGACAGGGCCCGAACACCGGGGAGCTGTTTTTT.

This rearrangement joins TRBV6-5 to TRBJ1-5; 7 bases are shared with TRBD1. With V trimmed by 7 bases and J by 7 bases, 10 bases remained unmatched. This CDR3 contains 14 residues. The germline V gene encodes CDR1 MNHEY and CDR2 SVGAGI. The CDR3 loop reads CASKEGGARQPQHF. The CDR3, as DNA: TGTGCCAGCAAGGAAGGGGGCGCGCGGCAGCCCCAGCATTTT.

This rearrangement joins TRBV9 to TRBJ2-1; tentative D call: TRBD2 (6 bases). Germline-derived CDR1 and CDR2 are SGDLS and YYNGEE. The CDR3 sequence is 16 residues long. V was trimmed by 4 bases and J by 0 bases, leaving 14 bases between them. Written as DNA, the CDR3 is TGTGCCAGCAGCCCTCATGACGGGGGCTCCTACAATGAGCAGTTCTTC. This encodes CASSPHDGGSYNEQFF.

The DNA of the CDR3 is TGTGCCAGCAGTAAAATGACAGGGGGGGACACTGAAGCTTTCTTT. Its protein product is CASSKMTGGDTEAFF. The chain uses TRBV6-6 and TRBJ1-1; the match to TRBD1 covers 9 bases. This CDR3 is 15 amino acids long. From germline, CDR1 is MNHNY and CDR2 SVGAGI (reference sequence). With 5 bases clipped from V and 3 bases from J, the junction kept 7 bases outside the gene matches.

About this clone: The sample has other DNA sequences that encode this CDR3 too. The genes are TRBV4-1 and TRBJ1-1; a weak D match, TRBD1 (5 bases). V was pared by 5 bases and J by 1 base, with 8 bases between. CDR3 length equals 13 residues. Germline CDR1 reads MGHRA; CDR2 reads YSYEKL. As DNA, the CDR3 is TGCGCCAGCAGCTTGCAGGGGAACACTGAAGCTTTCTTT. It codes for CASSLQGNTEAFF.

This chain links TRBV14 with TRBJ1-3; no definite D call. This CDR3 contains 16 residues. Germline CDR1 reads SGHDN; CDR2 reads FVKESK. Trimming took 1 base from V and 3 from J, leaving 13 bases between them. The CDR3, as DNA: TGTGCCAGCAGCCAAGTTGCGGGAAAAGGTGGAAACACCATATATTTT. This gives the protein CASSQVAGKGGNTIYF.

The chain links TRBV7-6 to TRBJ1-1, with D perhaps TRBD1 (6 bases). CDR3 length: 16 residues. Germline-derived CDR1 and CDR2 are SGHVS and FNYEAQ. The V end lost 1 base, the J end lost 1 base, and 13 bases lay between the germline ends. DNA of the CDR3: TGTGCCAGCAGCTTAGGAAGGACAGCAACGAACACTGAAGCTTTCTTT. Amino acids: CASSLGRTATNTEAFF.

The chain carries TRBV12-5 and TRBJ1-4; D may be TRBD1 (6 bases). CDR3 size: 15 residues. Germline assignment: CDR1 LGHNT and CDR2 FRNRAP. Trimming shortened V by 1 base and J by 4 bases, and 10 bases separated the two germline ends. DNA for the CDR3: TGTGCTAGTGGTTTGGGCACGGACAGTAATGAAAAACTGTTTTTT. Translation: CASGLGTDSNEKLFF. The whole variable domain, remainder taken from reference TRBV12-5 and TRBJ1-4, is DARVTQTPRHKVTEMGQEVTMRCQPILGHNTVFWYRQTMMQGLELLAYFRNRAPLDDSGMPKDRFSAEMPDATLATLKIQPSEPRDSAVYFCASGLGTDSNEKLFFGSGTQLSVL.

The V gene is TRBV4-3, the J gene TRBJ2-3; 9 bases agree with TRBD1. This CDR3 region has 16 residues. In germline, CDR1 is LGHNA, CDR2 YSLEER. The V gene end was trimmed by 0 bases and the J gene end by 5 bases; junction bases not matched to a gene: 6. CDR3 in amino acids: CASSQDLGQGRDTQYF. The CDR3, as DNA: TGCGCCAGCAGCCAAGATTTAGGACAGGGGAGAGATACGCAGTATTTT.

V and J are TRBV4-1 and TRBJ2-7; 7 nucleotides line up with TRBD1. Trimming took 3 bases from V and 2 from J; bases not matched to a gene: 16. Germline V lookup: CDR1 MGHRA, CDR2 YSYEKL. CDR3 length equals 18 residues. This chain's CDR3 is CASSQSPFPGQSPYEQYF. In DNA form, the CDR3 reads TGCGCCAGCAGCCAGTCTCCCTTCCCGGGACAGAGTCCCTACGAGCAGTACTTC.

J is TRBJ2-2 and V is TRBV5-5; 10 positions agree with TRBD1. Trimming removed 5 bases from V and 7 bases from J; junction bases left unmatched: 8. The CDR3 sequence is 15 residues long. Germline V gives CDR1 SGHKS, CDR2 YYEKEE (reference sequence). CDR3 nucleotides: TGTGCCAGCAGTCCCGGGACAGGGGTGTTCGGGGAGCTGTTTTTT. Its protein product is CASSPGTGVFGELFF.